The 5 T cell receptor beta chains below come from one sample, sequenced in a study of blood T cell repertoires in COVID-19. Produced via immunoSEQ multiplex PCR; TCRdb's table is partial and in-frame only. The table lists hundreds of thousands of clones, 75% to 90% of them singletons, with about 1.4% in the top ten. The sequencing sample was made of peripheral blood. Source of these receptors: a woman between 40 and 50 years old who had recovered from COVID-19.

The V and J genes are TRBV7-9 and TRBJ1-1; 9 bases agree with TRBD1. The ends lost 5 bases at V and 1 base at J; junction bases unmatched: 26. From germline, CDR1 is SEHNR and CDR2 FQNEAQ (reference sequence). The CDR3 has 22 amino acids. The DNA for the CDR3 is TGTGCCAGCAGCAGGGGTGGTGGGACAGGGATGTGGTTAGATTTAGGGAACACTGAAGCTTTCTTT. Translated: CASSRGGGTGMWLDLGNTEAFF.

This clone appeared a few times. The chain employs TRBV2 and TRBJ1-2, with D unresolved. Germline V lookup: CDR1 SNHLY, CDR2 FYNNEI. The CDR3 has 15 residues. The ends were cut back, 2 bases at V and 6 bases at J, with 16 bases in the middle. The CDR3 bases are TGTGCCAGCAGTGAATACGAGAGGGCAGTCGATGGCTACACCTTC. Residues: CASSEYERAVDGYTF. Full variable domain (missing parts from reference TRBV2 and TRBJ1-2): EPEVTQTPSHQVTQMGQEVILRCVPISNHLYFYWYRQILGQKVEFLVSFYNNEISEKSEIFDDQFSVERPDGSNFTLKIRSTKLEDSAMYFCASSEYERAVDGYTFGSGTRLTVV.

V is TRBV19 and J is TRBJ2-3; 8 nucleotides align to TRBD1. This CDR3 is built from 15 residues. Germline CDR1 is LNHDA and CDR2 is SQIVND (reference sequence). The V and J ends lost 7 bases and 4 bases, in that order; junction bases with no gene match: 10. CDR3 loop: CASNPGGYGADTQYF. The DNA for the CDR3 is TGTGCCAGTAACCCAGGGGGCTACGGGGCAGATACGCAGTATTTT.

The rearrangement links TRBV29-1 to TRBJ2-2, with D possibly being TRBD2 (5 bases). This CDR3 is 15 amino acids long. The germline gives CDR1 SQVTM, CDR2 ANQGSEA. V dropped 0 bases and J dropped 6 bases, with 14 bases sitting between them. The CDR3 region has the DNA TGCAGCGTTGAAGATCCGTGGGGAGTTGCCGGGGAGCTGTTTTTT. Residues: CSVEDPWGVAGELFF.

The chain combines TRBV5-1 with TRBJ2-3, with 7 bases fitting TRBD2. This CDR3 contains 17 residues. V was clipped by 2 bases and J by 1 base; unmatched bases: 10. From germline, CDR1 is SGHRS and CDR2 YFSETQ. The CDR3 nucleotides read TGCGCCAGCAGCTTCTTTGGGAGGGCCGGGGGCACAGATACGCAGTATTTT. Protein product: CASSFFGRAGGTDTQYF.